What follows are 22 T cell receptor beta chains derived from one specimen sequenced in a study of T-cell memory formation after mild COVID-19. From the 5' RACE reads, TCRdb called clonotypes with MiXCR, one entry per CDR3 protein. The sample holds about 27,000 distinct CDR3 sequences; 15% to 20% are singletons and the top ten take 1.1% to 1.5%. Source material: PBMCs or a T cell subset sorted from them (not recorded which). The receptors stem from an adult who had mild COVID-19 (a few samples of this study predate the infection). Cell type and time point are not known.

The genes are TRBV29-1 and TRBJ2-3; weak D call: TRBD1 (5 bases). CDR1 is SQVTM, CDR2 ANQGSEA, per germline. The CDR3 has 13 amino acids. The germline V and J ends were trimmed by 6 bases and 5 bases, with 15 bases remaining between them. The CDR3 spells CSVQGQYIDTQYF. The CDR3 DNA sequence: TGCAGCGTCCAGGGCCAATACATAGATACGCAGTATTTT.

The chain carries TRBV7-8 and TRBJ2-5; D gene ambiguous. The CDR3 runs 11 residues. With 6 bases removed from V and 0 bases from J, the gap between germline ends came to 2 bases. Germline-derived CDR1 and CDR2 are SGHVS and FQNEAQ. CDR3 amino acids: CASRDQETQYF. The CDR3 nucleotides are TGTGCCAGCAGGGACCAAGAGACCCAGTACTTC.

This clonotype was seen a few times. This chain connects TRBV2 to TRBJ2-7; D is perhaps TRBD1 (6 bases). V lost 6 bases to trimming and J lost 5 bases, with 11 bases between them. Germline V gene data show CDR1 as SNHLY and CDR2 as FYNNEI. The CDR3 consists of 12 residues. In nucleotides, the CDR3 is TGTGCCAGCAGATTTGGGGGCCACGAGCAGTACTTC. Translation gives CASRFGGHEQYF.

The sample holds many counts of this clonotype. This chain joins TRBV5-6 and TRBJ2-7; D unclear. CDR1 is SGHDT and CDR2 is YYEEEE in the germline V gene. This CDR3 comprises 13 residues. Trimming removed 2 bases at V and 3 bases at J, with 9 bases between. The CDR3 loop reads CASSFGLDYEQYF. DNA for the CDR3: TGTGCCAGCAGCTTCGGGCTTGACTACGAGCAGTACTTC.

This clonotype was observed at least ten times. This sequence joins TRBV24-1 and TRBJ2-7; D gene uncertain. Germline CDR1 and CDR2: KGHDR and SFDVKD. Trimming took 3 bases from V and 2 from J, leaving 10 bases between them. The CDR3 is 14 amino acids. DNA of the CDR3: TGTGCCACCAGTGATCCGAAAACTACCTACGAGCAGTACTTC. Translating gives CATSDPKTTYEQYF.

This clonotype was seen ten or more times. The CDR3 sequence: CASSPSQGNTGELFF. CDR3 sequence (DNA): TGTGCCAGCAGCCCGAGCCAGGGAAACACCGGGGAGCTGTTTTTT. The chain carries TRBV9 and TRBJ2-2; TRBD1 might be the D (5 bases). The length of the CDR3 is 15 residues. CDR1 and CDR2 from the germline V gene are SGDLS and YYNGEE. Trimming cost V 4 bases and J 2 bases, with 12 bases left between them. The variable domain in full, completed from reference TRBV9 and TRBJ2-2, reads DSGVTQTPKHLITATGQRVTLRCSPRSGDLSVYWYQQSLDQGLQFLIQYYNGEERAKGNILERFSAQQFPDLHSELNLSSLELGDSALYFCASSPSQGNTGELFFGEGSRLTVL.

This clonotype has ten or more counts. This rearrangement joins TRBV12-3 or TRBV12-4 to TRBJ2-5; D uncertain. V lost 6 bases to trimming and J lost 4 bases, with 15 bases between them. This CDR3 spans 14 amino acids. CDR3 coding DNA: TGTGCCAGCAGGCCATCCACTTGGGGAGAGACCCAGTACTTC. This translates into CASRPSTWGETQYF.

This clonotype showed up many times. As DNA, the CDR3 is TGTGCCATGAGCGGACAGCCGAACACTGAAGCTTTCTTT. Protein: CAMSGQPNTEAFF. The gene calls are TRBV10-3 and TRBJ1-1; D possibly corresponds to TRBD1 (6 bases). The CDR3 extends over 13 amino acids. CDR1 and CDR2 (germline): ENHRY, SYGVKD. V lost 9 bases and J lost 1, with 12 bases in between.

This clonotype was counted many times. This chain links TRBV5-1 with TRBJ2-7, with TRBD1 matching 9 bases. Per germline, CDR1 SGHRS and CDR2 YFSETQ. The ends lost 4 bases at V and 5 bases at J; junction bases unmatched: 10. The CDR3 is 15 amino acids. The chain's CDR3 is CASSLAGTGTHEQYF. In DNA form, the CDR3 reads TGCGCCAGCAGCCTCGCCGGGACAGGGACCCACGAGCAGTACTTC.

In its sample, this clonotype ranks as medium-sized (0.01 to 0.1%). The chain employs TRBV5-1 and TRBJ2-1, with D maybe TRBD2 (6 bases). CDR1 SGHRS and CDR2 YFSETQ come from the germline V gene. CDR3 size: 14 residues. Trimming removed 3 bases from V and 7 bases from J, with 14 bases in between. CDR3 residues: CASSSLGGSNEQFF. In DNA form, the CDR3 reads TGCGCCAGCAGCTCCCTTGGAGGGTCGAATGAGCAGTTCTTC.

The gene calls are TRBV7-9 and TRBJ1-1; TRBD1 is a possible D gene (5 bases). Germline assignment: CDR1 SEHNR and CDR2 FQNEAQ (reference sequence). Deletions cut 1 base from V and 3 bases from J, with 12 bases between. This CDR3 comprises 15 residues. The CDR3: CASSLVEGRDTEAFF. The DNA of the CDR3 is TGTGCCAGCAGCTTAGTTGAGGGGAGAGACACTGAAGCTTTCTTT.

There are a few counts of this clonotype. The gene calls are TRBV3-1 and TRBJ1-3, with D unresolved. From germline, CDR1 is LGHDT and CDR2 YNNKEL (reference sequence). Trimming left V 7 bases short and J 4 bases short, with 8 bases between. This CDR3 contains 12 residues. CDR3 residues: CASIGPGNTIYF. The CDR3 nucleotides read TGTGCCAGCATAGGGCCGGGAAACACCATATATTTT.

This clonotype was observed at least ten times. The chain's CDR3 is CASSPPGNANEKLFF. As DNA, the CDR3 is TGTGCCAGCAGCCCGCCGGGGAATGCCAATGAAAAACTGTTTTTT. The chain links TRBV7-9 to TRBJ1-4, with no clear D. Trimming took off 5 bases at V and 5 bases at J, with 15 bases between the two ends. Germline V gene data show CDR1 as SEHNR and CDR2 as FQNEAQ (reference sequence). The CDR3 loop spans 15 amino acids.

This clonotype was counted ten times or more. The chain carries TRBV6-1 and TRBJ2-7; TRBD2 might be the D (5 bases). Trimming shortened V by 5 bases and J by 2 bases, and 10 bases separated the two germline ends. This CDR3 spans 13 amino acids. The germline gives CDR1 MNHNS, CDR2 SASEGT. CDR3 region: CASSWERAYEQYF. The CDR3 DNA is TGTGCCAGCAGTTGGGAGAGGGCCTACGAGCAGTACTTC.

Ten or more counts support this clonotype. This rearrangement joins TRBV6-6 to TRBJ2-7; 9 nucleotides line up with TRBD1. Germline CDR1 and CDR2: MNHNY and SVGAGI (reference sequence). The CDR3 has 14 residues. The V segment lost 7 bases and the J segment 6 bases; nucleotides outside the gene matches: 10. In DNA form, the CDR3 reads TGTGCCAGCATTGTAGGGACAGGGTCGAGCGAGCAGTACTTC. It specifies CASIVGTGSSEQYF.

This clonotype came up a few times. V usage is TRBV18 and J usage is TRBJ2-1; D perhaps matches TRBD2 (7 bases). The CDR3 is 17 amino acids. Looked up from germline, CDR1 is KGHSH and CDR2 is LQKENI. V lost 5 bases and J lost 5, with 22 bases in between. For the CDR3, the DNA is TGTGCCAGCTCAACCCACCCGGGGGGCGGGAATAACAATGAGCAGTTCTTC. This gives the protein CASSTHPGGGNNNEQFF.

The chain recombines TRBV7-9 with TRBJ2-3; TRBD2 is a possible D gene (5 bases). The CDR3 contains 14 residues. The V gene lost 3 bases and the J gene lost 4 bases, with 11 bases spanning the gap. From germline, CDR1 is SEHNR and CDR2 FQNEAQ (reference sequence). CDR3 sequence: CASSFRDQADTQYF. CDR3 sequence (DNA): TGTGCCAGCAGCTTCCGGGATCAAGCAGATACGCAGTATTTT.

This clonotype was observed a few times. The chain couples TRBV2 to TRBJ2-2; 8 bases fit TRBD2. Trimming took 4 bases from V and 2 from J; bases not matched to a gene: 3. This CDR3 is built from 15 residues. In germline, CDR1 is SNHLY, CDR2 FYNNEI. This CDR3 reads CASSGVAGNTGELFF. The CDR3 DNA is TGTGCCAGCAGTGGGGTAGCGGGAAACACCGGGGAGCTGTTTTTT.

The chain is built from TRBV3-1 and TRBJ1-1; D is perhaps TRBD1 (6 bases). The V and J ends lost 4 bases and 7 bases respectively, with 16 bases between them. The CDR3 spans 14 residues. Germline CDR1 LGHDT, CDR2 YNNKEL (reference sequence). This chain's CDR3 is CASSLPGHTYEAFF. In DNA, the CDR3 is TGTGCCAGCAGCCTCCCGGGACATACCTATGAAGCTTTCTTT.

This clonotype has a count of ten or more. The CDR3 region is CASSVADPYTGELFF. CDR3 DNA sequence: TGTGCCAGCAGCGTAGCCGACCCCTACACCGGGGAGCTGTTTTTT. The chain links TRBV9 to TRBJ2-2, with D unclear. Trimming left V 0 bases short and J 3 bases short, with 9 bases between. Looked up from germline, CDR1 is SGDLS and CDR2 is YYNGEE. The length of the CDR3 is 15 residues.

This clonotype was found many times. The gene calls are TRBV10-3 and TRBJ2-2; no firm D call. Trimming removed 0 bases at V and 2 bases at J, with 4 bases between. CDR1 is ENHRY and CDR2 is SYGVKD in the germline V gene. The CDR3 is 14 amino acids. The DNA for the CDR3 is TGTGCCATCAGTGAGTCGGTCAACACCGGGGAGCTGTTTTTT. Encoded protein: CAISESVNTGELFF.

The V call is TRBV5-6, the J call TRBJ1-3, with D unresolved. Germline lookup yields CDR1 SGHDT and CDR2 YYEEEE. The CDR3 sequence is 16 residues long. Trimming cost V 4 bases and J 0 bases, with 14 bases left between them. CDR3 amino acids: CASSPQGRTSGNTIYF. The CDR3 DNA reads TGTGCCAGCAGCCCTCAAGGGCGGACCTCTGGAAACACCATATATTTT. The whole variable domain, remainder taken from reference TRBV5-6 and TRBJ1-3, is DAGVTQSPTHLIKTRGQQVTLRCSPKSGHDTVSWYQQALGQGPQFIFQYYEEEERQRGNFPDRFSGHQFPNYSSELNVNALLLGDSALYLCASSPQGRTSGNTIYFGEGSWLTVV.